This T cell receptor beta chain emerged from a study of T cells expressing NK-cell markers. TCRdb derives one entry per CDR3 protein from the 5' RACE reads, leaving out DNA. This sample's clone table lists roughly 420,000 distinct CDR3 sequences. Germline assignment: CDR1 KGHDR and CDR2 SFDVKD. The CDR3 loop spans 14 amino acids. This receptor was obtained from a woman between 18 and 70 years old in good health. The chain links TRBV24-1 to TRBJ1-5; checking the TCRdb D call of TRBD1 is not possible without DNA. The sequenced sample was blood T cells: a sorted CD56 or NKG2C T cell subset, CD4+ or CD8+ T cells, or bulk PBMC T cells (not recorded which). The CDR3 loop reads CATSRQGFNQPQHF.